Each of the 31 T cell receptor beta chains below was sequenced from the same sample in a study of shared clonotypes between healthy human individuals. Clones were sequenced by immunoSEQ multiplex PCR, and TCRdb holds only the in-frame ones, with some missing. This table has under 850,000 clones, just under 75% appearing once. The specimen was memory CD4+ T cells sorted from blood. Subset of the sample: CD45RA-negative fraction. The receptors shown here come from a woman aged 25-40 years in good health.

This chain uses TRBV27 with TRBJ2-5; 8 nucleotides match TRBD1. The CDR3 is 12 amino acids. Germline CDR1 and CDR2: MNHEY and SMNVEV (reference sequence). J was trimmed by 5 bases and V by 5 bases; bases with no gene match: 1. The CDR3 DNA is TGTGCCAGCAGTCAGGGGGCCGAGACCCAGTACTTC. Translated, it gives CASSQGAETQYF.

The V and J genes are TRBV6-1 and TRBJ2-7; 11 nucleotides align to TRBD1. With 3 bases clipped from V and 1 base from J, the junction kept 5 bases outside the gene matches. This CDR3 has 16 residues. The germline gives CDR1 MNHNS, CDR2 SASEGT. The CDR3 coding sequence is TGTGCCAGCAGTGATTTTGGGACAGGGGGATCCTACGAGCAGTACTTC. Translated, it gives CASSDFGTGGSYEQYF.

CDR3 in DNA: TGTGCCAGCAAGGTGCGGGTGACTGGGGAGACCCAGTACTTC. Protein sequence: CASKVRVTGETQYF. J is TRBJ2-5 and V is TRBV2; weak D call: TRBD2 (5 bases). The CDR3 contains 14 residues. Per the germline V gene, CDR1 is SNHLY and CDR2 is FYNNEI. V gave up 7 bases and J gave up 5 bases, with 17 bases separating them.

The CDR3 here is CASSYPMGGYNEQFF. The CDR3 coding sequence is TGTGCCAGCAGTTACCCGATGGGAGGGTACAATGAGCAGTTCTTC. The J gene is TRBJ2-1, the V gene TRBV6-6, with 7 bases lining up with TRBD2. V was pared by 2 bases and J by 4 bases, with 5 bases of the junction left unmatched. CDR3 length equals 15 residues. Germline loops: CDR1 MNHNY, CDR2 SVGAGI (reference sequence).

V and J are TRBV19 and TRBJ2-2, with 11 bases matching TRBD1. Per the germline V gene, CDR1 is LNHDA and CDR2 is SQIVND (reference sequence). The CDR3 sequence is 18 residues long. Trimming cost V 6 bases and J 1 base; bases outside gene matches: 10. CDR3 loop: CASSARTGGRLNTGELFF. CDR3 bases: TGTGCCAGTAGCGCGCGGACAGGGGGCCGCTTGAACACCGGGGAGCTGTTTTTT.

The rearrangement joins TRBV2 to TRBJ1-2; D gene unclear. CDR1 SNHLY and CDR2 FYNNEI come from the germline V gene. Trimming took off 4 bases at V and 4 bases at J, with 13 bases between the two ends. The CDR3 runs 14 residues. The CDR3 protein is CASSAQGFGYGYTF. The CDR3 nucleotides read TGTGCCAGCAGTGCACAAGGATTTGGCTATGGCTACACCTTC.

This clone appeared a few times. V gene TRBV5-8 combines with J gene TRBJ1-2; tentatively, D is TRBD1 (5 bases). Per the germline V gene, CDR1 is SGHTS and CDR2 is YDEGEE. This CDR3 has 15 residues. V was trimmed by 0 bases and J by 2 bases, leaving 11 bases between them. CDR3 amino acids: CASSLAGRGNYGYTF. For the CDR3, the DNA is TGTGCCAGCAGCTTGGCCGGGCGGGGGAACTATGGCTACACCTTC.

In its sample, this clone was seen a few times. CDR3 nucleotide sequence: TGTGCCAGTAGTACGTACCCCCAGGGCAATCAGCCCCAGCATTTT. Translating gives CASSTYPQGNQPQHF. The chain couples TRBV19 to TRBJ1-5; D remains ambiguous. CDR1 and CDR2 from the germline V gene are LNHDA and SQIVND (reference sequence). The CDR3 spans 15 residues. V lost 4 bases and J lost 2, with 12 bases in between.

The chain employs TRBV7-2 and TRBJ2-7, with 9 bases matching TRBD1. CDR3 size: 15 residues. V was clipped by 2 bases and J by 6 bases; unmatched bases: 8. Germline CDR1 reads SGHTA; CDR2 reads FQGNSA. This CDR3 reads CASSLTGTGFLEQYF. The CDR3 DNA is TGTGCCAGCAGCTTAACCGGGACAGGGTTCCTCGAGCAGTACTTC.

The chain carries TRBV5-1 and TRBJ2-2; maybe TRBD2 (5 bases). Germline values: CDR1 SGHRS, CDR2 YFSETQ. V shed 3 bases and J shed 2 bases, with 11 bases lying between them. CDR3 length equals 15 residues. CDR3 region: CASSWMEENTGELFF. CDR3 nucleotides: TGCGCCAGCAGCTGGATGGAGGAAAACACCGGGGAGCTGTTTTTT.

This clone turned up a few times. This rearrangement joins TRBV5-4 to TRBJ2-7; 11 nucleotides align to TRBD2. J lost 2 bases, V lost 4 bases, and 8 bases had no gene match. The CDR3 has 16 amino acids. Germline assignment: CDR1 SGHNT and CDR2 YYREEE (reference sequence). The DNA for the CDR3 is TGTGCCAGCAGCCCCCCCGGGACTAGCGGCACCTACGAGCAGTACTTC. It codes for CASSPPGTSGTYEQYF.

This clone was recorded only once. CDR3 in amino acids: CASLHEPRTGKLFF. The CDR3 DNA is TGTGCCAGCTTACACGAACCCAGGACAGGGAAACTGTTTTTT. This rearrangement joins TRBV28 to TRBJ1-4; 8 bases fit TRBD1. Germline assignment: CDR1 MDHEN and CDR2 SYDVKM. V was pared by 8 bases and J by 11 bases, with 13 bases of the junction left unmatched. The CDR3 consists of 14 residues.

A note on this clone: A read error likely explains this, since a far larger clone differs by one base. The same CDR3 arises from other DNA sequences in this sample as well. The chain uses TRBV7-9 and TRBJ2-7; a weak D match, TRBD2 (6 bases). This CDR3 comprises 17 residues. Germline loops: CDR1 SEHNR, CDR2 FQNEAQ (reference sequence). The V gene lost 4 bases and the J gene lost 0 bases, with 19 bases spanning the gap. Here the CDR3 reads CASSSPLGSGSSYEQYF. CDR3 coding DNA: TGTGCCAGCAGCTCTCCCCTTGGTAGCGGAAGCTCCTACGAGCAGTACTTC.

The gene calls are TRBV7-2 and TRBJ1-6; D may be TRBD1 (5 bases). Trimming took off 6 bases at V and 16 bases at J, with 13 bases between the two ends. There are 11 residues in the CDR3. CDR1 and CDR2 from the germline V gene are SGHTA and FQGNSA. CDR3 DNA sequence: TGTGCCAGCAGGGCCCTAGGGGCGCTCCACTTT. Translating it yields CASRALGALHF. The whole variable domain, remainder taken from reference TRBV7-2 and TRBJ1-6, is GAGVSQSPSNKVTEKGKDVELRCDPISGHTALYWYRQSLGQGLEFLIYFQGNSAPDKSGLPSDRFSAERTGGSVSTLTIQRTQQEDSAVYLCASRALGALHFGNGTRLTVT.

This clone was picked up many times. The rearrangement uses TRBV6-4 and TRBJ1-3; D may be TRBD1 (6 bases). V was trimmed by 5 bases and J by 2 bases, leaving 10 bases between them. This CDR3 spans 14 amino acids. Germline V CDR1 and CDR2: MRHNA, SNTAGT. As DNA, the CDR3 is TGTGCCAGCAGTCCACAGGGTGCTGGAAACACCATATATTTT. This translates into CASSPQGAGNTIYF.

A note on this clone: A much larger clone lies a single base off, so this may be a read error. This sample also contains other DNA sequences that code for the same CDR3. The CDR3 protein is CASSWRDQPQHF. CDR3 coding DNA: TGTGCCAGCAGCTGGCGGGATCAGCCCCAGCATTTT. The V call is TRBV7-9, the J call TRBJ1-5; D not certain. Between the trimmed V and J ends, which lost 4 bases and 5 bases, there was a span of 6 bases. Germline CDR1 and CDR2: SEHNR and FQNEAQ (reference sequence). The CDR3 loop spans 12 amino acids.

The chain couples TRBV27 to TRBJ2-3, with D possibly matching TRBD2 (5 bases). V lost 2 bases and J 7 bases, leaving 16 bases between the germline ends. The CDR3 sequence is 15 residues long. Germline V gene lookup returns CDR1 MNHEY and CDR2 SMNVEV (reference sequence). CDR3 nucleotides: TGTGCCAGCAGTTTAACTCTAAATCCGGGGAATACGCAGTATTTT. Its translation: CASSLTLNPGNTQYF.

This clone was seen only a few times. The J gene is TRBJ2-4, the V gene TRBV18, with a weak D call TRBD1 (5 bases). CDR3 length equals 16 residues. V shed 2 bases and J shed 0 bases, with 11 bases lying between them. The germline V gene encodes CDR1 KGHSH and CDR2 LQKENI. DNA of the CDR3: TGTGCCAGCTCACCAAGCATCAGGGAAGCCAAAAACATTCAGTACTTC. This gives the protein CASSPSIREAKNIQYF. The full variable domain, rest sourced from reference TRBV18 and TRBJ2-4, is NAGVMQNPRHLVRRRGQEARLRCSPMKGHSHVYWYRQLPEEGLKFMVYLQKENIIDESGMPKERFSAEFPKEGPSILRIQQVVRGDSAAYFCASSPSIREAKNIQYFGAGTRLSVL.

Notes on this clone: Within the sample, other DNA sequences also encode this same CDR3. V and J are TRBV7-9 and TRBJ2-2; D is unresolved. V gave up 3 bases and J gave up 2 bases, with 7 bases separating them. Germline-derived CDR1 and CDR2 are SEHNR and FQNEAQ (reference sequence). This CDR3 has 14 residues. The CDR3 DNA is TGTGCCAGCAGCTTGAGTTCAAACACCGGGGAGCTGTTTTTT. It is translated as CASSLSSNTGELFF. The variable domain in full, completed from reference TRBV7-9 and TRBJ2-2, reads DTGVSQNPRHKITKRGQNVTFRCDPISEHNRLYWYRQTLGQGPEFLTYFQNEAQLEKSRLLSDRFSAERPKGSFSTLEIQRTEQGDSAMYLCASSLSSNTGELFFGEGSRLTVL.

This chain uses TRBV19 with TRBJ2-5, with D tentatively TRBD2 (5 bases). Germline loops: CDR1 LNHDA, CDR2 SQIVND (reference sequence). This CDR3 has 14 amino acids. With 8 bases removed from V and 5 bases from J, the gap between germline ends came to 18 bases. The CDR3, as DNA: TGTGCCAGTCAAGGACTTCGCTTGGGGGAGACCCAGTACTTC. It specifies CASQGLRLGETQYF.

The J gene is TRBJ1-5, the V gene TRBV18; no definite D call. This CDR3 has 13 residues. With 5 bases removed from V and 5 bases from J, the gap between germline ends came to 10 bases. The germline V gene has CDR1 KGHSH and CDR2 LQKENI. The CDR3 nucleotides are TGTGCCAGCTCAACGAGGAACGATCAGCCCCAGCATTTT. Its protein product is CASSTRNDQPQHF.

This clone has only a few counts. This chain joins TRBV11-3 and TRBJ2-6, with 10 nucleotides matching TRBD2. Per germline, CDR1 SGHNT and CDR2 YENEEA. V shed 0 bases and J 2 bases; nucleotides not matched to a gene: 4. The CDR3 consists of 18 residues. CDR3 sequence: CASSLDLLAGAGANVLTF. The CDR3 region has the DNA TGTGCCAGCAGCTTAGATCTCCTAGCGGGAGCTGGGGCCAACGTCCTGACTTTC.

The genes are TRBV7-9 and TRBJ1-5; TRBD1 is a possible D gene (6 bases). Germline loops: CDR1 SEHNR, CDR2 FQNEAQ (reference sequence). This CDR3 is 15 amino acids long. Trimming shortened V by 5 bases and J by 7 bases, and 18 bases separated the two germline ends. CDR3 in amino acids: CASSPGTQGLQPQHF. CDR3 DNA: TGTGCCAGCAGCCCCGGGACCCAGGGGTTACAGCCCCAGCATTTT.

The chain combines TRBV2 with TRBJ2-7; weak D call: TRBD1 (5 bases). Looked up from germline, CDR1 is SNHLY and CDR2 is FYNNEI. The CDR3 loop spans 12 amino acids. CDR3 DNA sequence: TGTGCAACAGGAGTTTTCTCCTACGAGCAGTACTTC. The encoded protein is CATGVFSYEQYF.

The CDR3 DNA is TGTGCCAGCAACTTCGGAGGCCAAGAGACCCAGTACTTC. It specifies CASNFGGQETQYF. The V and J genes are TRBV14 and TRBJ2-5, with D perhaps matching TRBD2 (5 bases). The CDR3 totals 13 residues. CDR1 is SGHDN and CDR2 is FVKESK in the germline V gene. Trimming cost V 7 bases and J 1 base, with 10 bases left between them.

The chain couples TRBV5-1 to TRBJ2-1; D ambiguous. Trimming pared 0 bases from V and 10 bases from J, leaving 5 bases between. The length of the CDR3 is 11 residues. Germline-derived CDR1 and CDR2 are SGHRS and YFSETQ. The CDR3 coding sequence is TGCGCCAGCAGCTTGGTTGAGGAGCAGTTCTTC. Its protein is CASSLVEEQFF.

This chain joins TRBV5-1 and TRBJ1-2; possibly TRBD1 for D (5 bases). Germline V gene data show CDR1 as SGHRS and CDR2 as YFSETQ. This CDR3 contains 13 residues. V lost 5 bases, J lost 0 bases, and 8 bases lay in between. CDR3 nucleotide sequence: TGCGCCAGCAGGTCGGGACCTAACTATGGCTACACCTTC. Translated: CASRSGPNYGYTF.

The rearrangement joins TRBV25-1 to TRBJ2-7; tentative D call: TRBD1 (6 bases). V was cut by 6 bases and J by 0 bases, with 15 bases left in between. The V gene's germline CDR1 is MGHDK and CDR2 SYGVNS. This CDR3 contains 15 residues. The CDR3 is CASSRGGTISYEQYF. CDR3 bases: TGTGCCAGCAGCCGCGGTGGGACAATCTCCTACGAGCAGTACTTC.

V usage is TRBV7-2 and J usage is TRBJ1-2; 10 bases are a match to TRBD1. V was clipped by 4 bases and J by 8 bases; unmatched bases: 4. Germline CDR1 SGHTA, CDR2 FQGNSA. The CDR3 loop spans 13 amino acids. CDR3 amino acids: CASSSDRGHGYTF. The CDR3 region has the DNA TGTGCCAGCAGCTCCGACAGGGGGCACGGCTACACCTTC.

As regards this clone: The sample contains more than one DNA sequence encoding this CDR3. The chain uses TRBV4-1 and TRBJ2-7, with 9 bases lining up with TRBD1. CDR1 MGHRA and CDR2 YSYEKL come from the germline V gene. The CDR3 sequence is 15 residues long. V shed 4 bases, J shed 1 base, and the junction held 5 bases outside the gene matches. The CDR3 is CASSPGQGVSYEQYF. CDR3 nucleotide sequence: TGCGCCAGCAGCCCGGGACAGGGAGTATCCTACGAGCAGTACTTC.

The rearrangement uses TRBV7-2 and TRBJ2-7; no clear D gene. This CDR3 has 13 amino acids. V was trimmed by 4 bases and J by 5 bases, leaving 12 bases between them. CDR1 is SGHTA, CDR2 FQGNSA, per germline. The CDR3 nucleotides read TGTGCCAGCAGCTCCCGTCAAGTTGACGAGCAGTACTTC. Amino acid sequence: CASSSRQVDEQYF. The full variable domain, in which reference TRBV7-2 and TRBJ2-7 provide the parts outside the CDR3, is GAGVSQSPSNKVTEKGKDVELRCDPISGHTALYWYRQSLGQGLEFLIYFQGNSAPDKSGLPSDRFSAERTGGSVSTLTIQRTQQEDSAVYLCASSSRQVDEQYFGPGTRLTVT.